This is a list of T cell receptor beta chains from one sample in a study of blood T cells in healthy people across ages. MiXCR, run by TCRdb on the 5' RACE reads, gives a single entry per CDR3 protein. The table shows about 320,000 distinct CDR3 sequences, with around 30% occurring only once. The specimen sequenced was blood. These receptors were obtained from a woman aged 65 to 85 in good health. Each CDR3 is given with its conserved first and last residue. Each record gives: V gene, D gene, J gene, CDR3 protein. The D gene is left open where the match is weak.

V: TRBV7-8; D: NA; J: TRBJ2-1; CDR3: CASSLDTDEQFF
V: TRBV4-3; D: TRBD1; J: TRBJ1-2; CDR3: CASSQGGYRGAYGYTF
V: TRBV5-1; D: TRBD1; J: TRBJ2-7; CDR3: CASSPRTGGGEQYF
V: TRBV28; D: TRBD2; J: TRBJ2-1; CDR3: CASSERGSSYNEQFF
V: TRBV11-2; D: TRBD2; J: TRBJ2-7; CDR3: CASSSLGGRADYEQYF
V: TRBV3-1; D: NA; J: TRBJ2-7; CDR3: CASSQLSSYEQYF
V: TRBV4-3; D: NA; J: TRBJ2-7; CDR3: CASSQETVNYEQYF
V: TRBV2; D: NA; J: TRBJ2-5; CDR3: CASVGANQETQYF
V: TRBV20-1; D: TRBD1; J: TRBJ2-1; CDR3: CSARVGRQGAVF
V: TRBV2; D: TRBD2; J: NA; CDR3: CASRTGTSGSQQFF
V: TRBV18; D: TRBD1; J: NA; CDR3: CASSPWDSYNEQFF
V: TRBV12-3/TRBV12-4; D: TRBD1; J: TRBJ1-4; CDR3: CASSSPKGARGPLFF
V: TRBV5-1; D: TRBD1; J: TRBJ2-1; CDR3: CASSSRTGENEQFF
V: TRBV7-9; D: NA; J: TRBJ1-3; CDR3: CASSLARGSSGNTIYF
V: TRBV7-9; D: NA; J: TRBJ2-7; CDR3: CASSLAQGYYEQYF
V: TRBV28; D: TRBD1; J: TRBJ2-3; CDR3: CASSLTGATDTQYF
V: TRBV25-1; D: TRBD1; J: TRBJ2-1; CDR3: CASSEQGDEQFF
V: TRBV3-1; D: NA; J: TRBJ1-1; CDR3: CASSRQSMNTEAFF
V: TRBV28; D: NA; J: TRBJ1-2; CDR3: CASQLDGNYGYTF
V: TRBV28; D: NA; J: TRBJ2-3; CDR3: CASSPLGRSTDTQYF
V: TRBV9; D: NA; J: TRBJ1-6; CDR3: CASSVLGEDSPLHF
V: TRBV6-5; D: TRBD1; J: TRBJ1-2; CDR3: CASSYLDREAYGYTF
V: TRBV12-3/TRBV12-4; D: NA; J: TRBJ2-1; CDR3: CASSLQLSSYNEQFF
V: TRBV5-1; D: NA; J: TRBJ2-3; CDR3: CASSLGSLTDTQYF
V: TRBV6-2/TRBV6-3; D: NA; J: TRBJ1-5; CDR3: CASSYVGSGQPQHF
V: TRBV3-1; D: NA; J: TRBJ2-1; CDR3: CASSQRGFTYNEQFF
V: TRBV20-1; D: TRBD1; J: TRBJ2-7; CDR3: CSAMGQGVSYEQYF
V: TRBV4-1; D: NA; J: TRBJ2-7; CDR3: CASSQTLIGEQYF
V: TRBV5-8; D: NA; J: TRBJ2-3; CDR3: CASSGRGWQYF
V: TRBV7-9; D: TRBD2; J: TRBJ2-1; CDR3: CASSLAPTSGRAEYNEQFF
V: TRBV28; D: TRBD1; J: TRBJ2-7; CDR3: CASSLGYGTAYEQYF
V: TRBV18; D: TRBD1; J: NA; CDR3: CASSPGQLTYEQYF
V: TRBV9; D: NA; J: TRBJ2-7; CDR3: CASSVGSSDSSYEQYF
V: TRBV5-6; D: NA; J: TRBJ2-3; CDR3: CASSQSLRQSPSTDTQYF
V: TRBV5-1; D: TRBD1; J: TRBJ2-1; CDR3: CASSLGRGHNEQFF
V: TRBV7-8; D: TRBD2; J: NA; CDR3: CASREAGVGEQYF
V: TRBV28; D: NA; J: TRBJ1-2; CDR3: CASSLVQALGYTF
V: TRBV11-2; D: NA; J: TRBJ2-5; CDR3: CASSLDRLTQETQYF
V: TRBV3-1; D: NA; J: TRBJ2-2; CDR3: CASSQVLSGELFF
V: TRBV20-1; D: TRBD2; J: TRBJ2-2; CDR3: CSARRPSGDTGELFF
V: TRBV20-1; D: NA; J: TRBJ2-5; CDR3: CSAIGGRDLQETQYF
V: TRBV4-1; D: NA; J: TRBJ1-2; CDR3: CASSQDEVSHGYTF
V: TRBV27; D: NA; J: TRBJ2-7; CDR3: CASGPQSKQYF
V: TRBV4-2; D: NA; J: TRBJ2-3; CDR3: CASSQGSSRDTQYF
V: TRBV5-1; D: TRBD1; J: TRBJ2-5; CDR3: CASSLGTGRRETQYF
V: TRBV20-1; D: TRBD2; J: TRBJ2-1; CDR3: CSASHLGLAGGYEQFF
V: TRBV4-1; D: TRBD2; J: TRBJ2-5; CDR3: CASSQGKGLAGDETQYF
V: TRBV20-1; D: NA; J: TRBJ2-1; CDR3: CSATGGSFGGGEQFF
V: TRBV12-3/TRBV12-4; D: NA; J: TRBJ1-2; CDR3: CASSDTGTTYGYTF
V: TRBV4-2; D: NA; J: NA; CDR3: CASSQDLHDEQYF